These 7 T cell receptor beta chains came from one sample sequenced in a study of OX40 agonist ivuxolimab in advanced cancers. Assay used: immunoSEQ multiplex PCR; TCRdb lists only in-frame clones, some missing. The table includes tens of thousands of clones, about 90% detected once. The specimen comprised CD4+ or CD8+ T cells sorted from blood, sampled in a trial of the OX40 agonist ivuxolimab. The origin of the receptors is an adult with an advanced solid tumor such as melanoma, head and neck, liver or kidney cancer.

The gene calls are TRBV6-1 and TRBJ2-3; weak D call: TRBD1 (6 bases). CDR1 and CDR2 (germline): MNHNS, SASEGT. Between the trimmed V and J ends, which lost 10 bases and 1 base, there was a span of 15 bases. The CDR3 covers 14 residues. The CDR3, as DNA: TGTGCCATCCAACAGGGTTGGGGCACAGATACGCAGTATTTT. Translating gives CAIQQGWGTDTQYF.

The J gene is TRBJ2-5, the V gene TRBV19, with a tentative D call TRBD1 (5 bases). Trimming took 4 bases from V and 2 from J, leaving 11 bases between them. Germline V gives CDR1 LNHDA, CDR2 SQIVND (reference sequence). The CDR3 has 14 residues. CDR3 coding DNA: TGTGCCAGTAGTAATTCTGACAGTCAAGAGACCCAGTACTTC. Protein sequence: CASSNSDSQETQYF. Filled out from reference TRBV19 and TRBJ2-5, the complete variable domain reads DGGITQSPKYLFRKEGQNVTLSCEQNLNHDAMYWYRQDPGQGLRLIYYSQIVNDFQKGDIAEGYSVSREKKESFPLTVTSAQKNPTAFYLCASSNSDSQETQYFGPGTRLLVL.

The rearrangement links TRBV27 to TRBJ1-1; D unclear. Trimming removed 3 bases from V and 1 base from J, with 6 bases in between. Germline V lookup: CDR1 MNHEY, CDR2 SMNVEV (reference sequence). The CDR3 has 13 residues. CDR3 nucleotide sequence: TGTGCCAGCAGTTTGGCCGAGAACACTGAAGCTTTCTTT. Translating it yields CASSLAENTEAFF.

The J gene is TRBJ1-1, the V gene TRBV7-3; D is unresolved. CDR1 is SGHTA and CDR2 is FQGTGA in the germline V gene. V was trimmed by 2 bases and J by 1 base, leaving 8 bases between them. There are 14 residues in the CDR3. CDR3 sequence: CASSLGPQNTEAFF. The CDR3 nucleotides read TGTGCCAGCAGCTTAGGACCGCAGAACACTGAAGCTTTCTTT.

The J gene is TRBJ2-3, the V gene TRBV6-5; D ambiguous. The ends were cut back, 0 bases at V and 0 bases at J, with 7 bases in the middle. This CDR3 is built from 15 residues. CDR1 MNHEY and CDR2 SVGAGI come from the germline V gene. This CDR3 is CASSYSRYSTDTQYF. The CDR3 DNA follows: TGTGCCAGCAGTTACTCGCGGTATAGCACAGATACGCAGTATTTT.

The J gene is TRBJ1-3, the V gene TRBV30; no clear D gene. The CDR3 runs to 13 residues. Germline V gives CDR1 GTSNPN, CDR2 SVGIG (reference sequence). V lost 2 bases and J lost 7, with 12 bases in between. The chain's CDR3 is CAWSSLGGNTIYF. The DNA for the CDR3 is TGTGCCTGGAGTTCCCTGGGTGGGAACACCATATATTTT. The whole variable domain, filled in from reference TRBV30 and TRBJ1-3, reads SQTIHQWPATLVQPVGSPLSLECTVEGTSNPNLYWYRQAAGRGLQLLFYSVGIGQISSEVPQNLSASRPQDRQFILSSKKLLLSDSGFYLCAWSSLGGNTIYFGEGSWLTVV.

This clone was seen once. The genes are TRBV6-5 and TRBJ1-1, with D possibly being TRBD1 (6 bases). This CDR3 has 13 residues. Looked up from germline, CDR1 is MNHEY and CDR2 is SVGAGI. Between the trimmed V and J ends, which lost 5 bases and 3 bases, there was a span of 10 bases. DNA of the CDR3: TGTGCCAGCAGTATACAGGGAGACACTGAAGCTTTCTTT. Protein: CASSIQGDTEAFF.